The TCR beta chain described here comes from a study of blood T cell repertoires in COVID-19. Study background: Acute-phase and convalescent COVID-19 samples originated in the United States, Italy and Spain. Sources were T cells, B-cell-depleted T cells, or PBMCs; the material itself was cDNA or gDNA.

The table lists this clone with a count of one. Per the original methods: How many nucleated cells were present was estimated from reference gene primer amplification. TCRdb's copy holds only in-frame clones and misses some; the assay was immunoSEQ multiplex PCR. V, J and clone size are taken as reported in that table, and D and trimming were inferred from the DNA itself. Of fewer than 250,000 clones in the sample, over 80% were seen once. Per germline, CDR1 MGHRA and CDR2 YSYEKL. J gave up 4 bases and V 4 bases, and 11 bases lay outside the gene matches. This CDR3 region has 17 residues. This sequence joins TRBV4-1 and TRBJ2-1; TRBD2 matches 9 bases. Sequencing used peripheral blood. The sequence was collected from a human donor in a cohort sampled during active COVID-19. The CDR3 protein is CASSLEPGTSSYNEQFF. The CDR3 nucleotides read TGCGCCAGCAGCCTTGAGCCCGGGACTAGCTCGTACAATGAGCAGTTCTTC.